Presented here are 32 T cell receptor beta chains from one specimen sequenced in a study of CD8+CD57+ T cells in acquired aplastic anemia. Genomic DNA, serving as template, underwent TCR beta VDJ and CDR3 profiling. TCRdb reanalysed the reads using MiXCR and keeps one entry per CDR3 protein. The table lists a few hundred thousand distinct CDR3 sequences, less than 35% of them singletons, with around 0.82% in the top ten. Patients picked for sequencing had shown CD8+CD57+ cell expansion detected by flow cytometry. Sequences were obtained from sorted CD4+, CD8+, or CD8+CD57+ T cells (not recorded which) from PBMCs. The receptor set was obtained from a human donor with aplastic anemia.

This clonotype has at least ten counts. V usage is TRBV11-2 and J usage is TRBJ2-7; unclear D gene. Trimming removed 1 base from V and 0 bases from J, with 7 bases in between. The germline gives CDR1 SGHAT, CDR2 FQNNGV. The CDR3 has 14 amino acids. The CDR3 DNA reads as TGTGCCAGCAGCTTAGTCCGCAACTCCTACGAGCAGTACTTC. As protein: CASSLVRNSYEQYF.

Only a few counts were recorded for this clonotype. The chain recombines TRBV25-1 with TRBJ1-5; perhaps TRBD1 as D (6 bases). CDR1 and CDR2 (germline): MGHDK, SYGVNS. The CDR3 runs to 15 residues. Trimming stripped 5 bases from V and 4 bases from J, with 15 bases between. This CDR3 reads CASSRRLGANQPQHF. Here the CDR3 DNA reads TGTGCCAGCAGTCGAAGGCTGGGGGCGAATCAGCCCCAGCATTTT.

The sample holds a few counts of this clonotype. The rearrangement uses TRBV2 and TRBJ1-2, with D unclear. The CDR3 totals 12 residues. V was clipped by 5 bases and J by 12 bases, with 16 bases between them. Germline V gene sequence: CDR1 SNHLY, CDR2 FYNNEI. This chain's CDR3 is CASSPQDSGNTF. In DNA form, the CDR3 reads TGTGCCAGCAGTCCTCAGGACTCTGGAAACACCTTC.

This clonotype has at least ten counts. The V and J genes are TRBV24-1 and TRBJ1-2; tentatively, D is TRBD1 (6 bases). This CDR3 spans 14 amino acids. Germline V gives CDR1 KGHDR, CDR2 SFDVKD. V lost 3 bases and J 4 bases, leaving 11 bases between the germline ends. DNA of the CDR3: TGTGCCACCAGTGATCACAGGGAGGTCTATGGCTACACCTTC. It encodes CATSDHREVYGYTF.

This clonotype was detected many times. This chain joins TRBV2 and TRBJ1-6; no clear D. Trimming stripped 2 bases from V and 7 bases from J, with 15 bases between. This CDR3 is built from 16 residues. The germline gives CDR1 SNHLY, CDR2 FYNNEI. CDR3 DNA sequence: TGTGCCAGCAGTGAATCTTCCGCCTACAACAATTCACCCCTCCACTTT. It is translated as CASSESSAYNNSPLHF.

A note on this clonotype: The final CDR3 position lacks the conserved phenylalanine or tryptophan, pointing to a likely read error. The DNA is omitted, as the CDR3 cannot be located on it reliably, and the CDR3 follows TCRdb's listing. This rearrangement joins TRBV29-1 to TRBJ1-1. Germline lookup yields CDR1 SQVTM and CDR2 ANQGSEA. Ends included, the CDR3 has 9 residues. This chain's CDR3 is CSDMGLAGV.

This clonotype was recorded at least ten times. The chain carries TRBV12-3 or TRBV12-4 and TRBJ1-5; D call uncertain. This CDR3 has 14 amino acids. V lost 3 bases and J lost 3, with 9 bases in between. The CDR3 sequence: CASSFGQFNQPQHF. Here the CDR3 DNA reads TGTGCCAGCAGTTTCGGGCAGTTCAATCAGCCCCAGCATTTT.

The rearrangement joins TRBV5-1 to TRBJ1-2; TRBD1 is a possible D gene (6 bases). CDR3 length equals 17 residues. Looked up from germline, CDR1 is SGHRS and CDR2 is YFSETQ. V was shortened by 0 bases and J by 7 bases, with 22 bases between the two germline ends. The CDR3 DNA sequence: TGCGCCAGCAGCTTGGAGACAGGCACACCACGAGCGGGTGGCTACACCTTC. This gives the protein CASSLETGTPRAGGYTF.

V and J are TRBV5-4 and TRBJ2-3; D remains unclear. V was clipped by 1 base and J by 3 bases, with 6 bases between them. There are 13 residues in the CDR3. Germline-derived CDR1 and CDR2 are SGHNT and YYREEE (reference sequence). The chain's CDR3 is CASSLRETDTQYF. The CDR3 DNA sequence: TGTGCCAGCAGCTTGCGAGAAACAGATACGCAGTATTTT.

A note on this clonotype: A read error is possible here, since a much larger clone lies one base away. The genes are TRBV4-3 and TRBJ2-7, with a weak D call TRBD2 (5 bases). Trimming shortened V by 1 base and J by 7 bases, and 11 bases separated the two germline ends. From germline, CDR1 is LGHNA and CDR2 YSLEER. The CDR3 covers 13 residues. CDR3 coding DNA: TGCGCCAGCAGCCAAGTCACGGGGTTTGAGCAGTACTTC. This sequence encodes CASSQVTGFEQYF.

The V and J genes are TRBV29-1 and TRBJ2-7, with D possibly being TRBD1 (5 bases). Germline V CDR1 and CDR2: SQVTM, ANQGSEA. Trimming took off 2 bases at V and 0 bases at J, with 8 bases between the two ends. The CDR3 is made up of 13 amino acids. CDR3 protein: CSVESGNSYEQYF. The CDR3 DNA is TGCAGCGTTGAATCAGGGAACTCCTACGAGCAGTACTTC.

This clonotype was seen a few times. The V and J genes are TRBV2 and TRBJ1-1; D ambiguous. Germline assignment: CDR1 SNHLY and CDR2 FYNNEI. The CDR3 contains 14 residues. V lost 3 bases, J lost 4 bases, and 12 bases lay in between. The CDR3, as DNA: TGTGCCAGCAGTGAGGGCGTGCTGGGCACTGAAGCTTTCTTT. It is translated as CASSEGVLGTEAFF.

Only a few counts were recorded for this clonotype. The chain links TRBV5-5 to TRBJ1-1; 8 positions match TRBD1. Germline CDR1 is SGHKS and CDR2 is YYEKEE (reference sequence). The V and J ends lost 8 bases and 0 bases, in that order; junction bases with no gene match: 6. The CDR3 has 14 residues. CDR3 amino acids: CASKETGVNTEAFF. Written as DNA, the CDR3 is TGTGCCAGTAAAGAGACAGGGGTGAACACTGAAGCTTTCTTT.

CDR3 nucleotides: TGTGCCAGTAAAAAGGACGGGGACTACGAGCAGTACTTC. Protein sequence: CASKKDGDYEQYF. V is TRBV19 and J is TRBJ2-7, with a possible D match to TRBD2 (5 bases). Germline V gene data show CDR1 as LNHDA and CDR2 as SQIVND (reference sequence). Trimming pared 7 bases from V and 3 bases from J, leaving 13 bases between. The CDR3 is made up of 13 amino acids.

This clonotype was seen repeatedly, ten times or more. The rearrangement joins TRBV7-9 to TRBJ2-2; D unclear. V dropped 5 bases and J dropped 3 bases, with 13 bases sitting between them. CDR1 and CDR2 from the germline V gene are SEHNR and FQNEAQ (reference sequence). This CDR3 contains 15 residues. The chain's CDR3 is CASSQTAPYTGELFF. CDR3 nucleotide sequence: TGTGCCAGCAGCCAAACGGCGCCCTACACCGGGGAGCTGTTTTTT.

This sequence joins TRBV19 and TRBJ1-2; D might be TRBD1 (5 bases). There are 16 residues in the CDR3. CDR1 and CDR2 from the germline V gene are LNHDA and SQIVND (reference sequence). V was shortened by 7 bases and J by 2 bases, with 20 bases between the two germline ends. The CDR3 region is CASTLWRGALNYGYTF. The CDR3 nucleotides are TGTGCCAGTACCTTGTGGCGGGGCGCGTTGAACTATGGCTACACCTTC. Filled out from reference TRBV19 and TRBJ1-2, the complete variable domain reads DGGITQSPKYLFRKEGQNVTLSCEQNLNHDAMYWYRQDPGQGLRLIYYSQIVNDFQKGDIAEGYSVSREKKESFPLTVTSAQKNPTAFYLCASTLWRGALNYGYTFGSGTRLTVV.

This clonotype was detected once. The J gene is TRBJ1-6, the V gene TRBV9; no reliable D call. Germline V gene sequence: CDR1 SGDLS, CDR2 YYNGEE. Trimming pared 3 bases from V and 9 bases from J, leaving 7 bases between. The CDR3 sequence is 12 residues long. CDR3 sequence reads: CASSGEGSPLHF. CDR3 nucleotide sequence: TGTGCCAGCAGCGGAGAAGGTTCACCCCTCCACTTT.

This clonotype was recorded a few times. This chain joins TRBV4-3 and TRBJ1-6; TRBD1 matches 7 bases. The CDR3 is 17 amino acids. V dropped 4 bases and J dropped 6; count of bases not matched to a gene: 12. CDR1 and CDR2 (germline): LGHNA, YSLEER. This CDR3 reads CASSLRDSETANSPLHF. DNA for the CDR3: TGCGCCAGCAGCCTCCGGGACAGTGAGACAGCTAATTCACCCCTCCACTTT.

The count of this clonotype is one. The J gene is TRBJ2-5, the V gene TRBV9; 10 nucleotides align to TRBD1. The CDR3 is 17 amino acids. Germline CDR1 SGDLS, CDR2 YYNGEE. V lost 2 bases and J lost 2; bases outside the gene matches: 9. In nucleotides, the CDR3 is TGTGCCAGCAGCGTGGGGTTGGGGACAGGGGATCAAGAGACCCAGTACTTC. This codes for CASSVGLGTGDQETQYF.

The gene calls are TRBV2 and TRBJ2-3, with 11 bases matching TRBD2. CDR1 is SNHLY and CDR2 is FYNNEI in the germline V gene. Unmatched junction bases numbered 7, after V lost 6 bases and J lost 2 bases. This CDR3 spans 16 amino acids. CDR3 loop: CASRPSGGFFTDTQYF. CDR3 nucleotides: TGTGCCAGCAGGCCTAGCGGGGGGTTTTTCACAGATACGCAGTATTTT.

Notes on this clonotype: A read error is likely, as this CDR3 ends without the conserved phenylalanine or tryptophan. This chain links TRBV20-1 with TRBJ2-7; 12 nucleotides line up with TRBD2. Germline values: CDR1 DFQATT, CDR2 SNEGSKA (reference sequence). V lost 0 bases to trimming and J lost 7 bases; unmatched junction nucleotides: 7. The CDR3 is made up of 15 amino acids. This chain's CDR3 is CSARDRLAGVQEQYL. The DNA of the CDR3 is TGCAGTGCTAGAGATAGACTAGCGGGAGTTCAAGAGCAGTACCTC.

Points on this clonotype: A much larger clonotype is one base distant, so this may be a read error. The chain combines TRBV20-1 with TRBJ2-7, with no clear D. The V end was cut by 2 bases, the J end by 6 bases, with 14 bases between. The CDR3 has 13 amino acids. Germline assignment: CDR1 DFQATT and CDR2 SNEGSKA (reference sequence). The CDR3 sequence: CSARIPLSSEQYF. As DNA, the CDR3 is TGCAGTGCTAGAATTCCTCTTAGCTCCGAGCAGTACTTC.

The chain combines TRBV7-6 with TRBJ1-1; D gene uncertain. The germline V gene has CDR1 SGHVS and CDR2 FNYEAQ. V lost 1 base and J lost 9, with 12 bases in between. This CDR3 spans 13 amino acids. DNA of the CDR3: TGTGCCAGCAGCTTAGATAGTCAGGCAAAAGCTTTCTTT. This translates into CASSLDSQAKAFF.

Remarks on this clonotype: With a much larger clone just one base away, this may be a read error. This chain connects TRBV24-1 to TRBJ2-1, with unresolved D. This CDR3 has 16 residues. CDR1 and CDR2 (germline): KGHDR, SFDVKD. The V gene lost 4 bases and the J gene lost 5 bases, with 17 bases spanning the gap. The CDR3 bases are TGTGCCACCAGTGACGCCTTAGGGCAACCACACAATGAGCAGTTCTTC. Its protein product is CATSDALGQPHNEQFF.

The genes are TRBV19 and TRBJ1-6; weak D call: TRBD1 (5 bases). Germline V gives CDR1 LNHDA, CDR2 SQIVND (reference sequence). The length of the CDR3 is 15 residues. The germline V and J ends were trimmed by 11 bases and 1 base, with 15 bases remaining between them. The CDR3 sequence is CAWSTGRSYNSPLHF. The DNA of the CDR3 is TGTGCCTGGAGTACAGGCAGGTCCTATAATTCACCCCTCCACTTT.

There are many counts of this clonotype. The chain recombines TRBV2 with TRBJ2-5; D not certain. The CDR3 contains 12 residues. Deletions cut 3 bases from V and 4 bases from J, with 6 bases between. Germline V gives CDR1 SNHLY, CDR2 FYNNEI. The CDR3 coding sequence is TGTGCCAGCAGTGAGGGTGCAGAGACCCAGTACTTC. Its protein product is CASSEGAETQYF.

This clonotype has ten or more counts. This chain uses TRBV2 with TRBJ2-5; D is possibly TRBD1 (7 bases). CDR3 size: 15 residues. Germline-derived CDR1 and CDR2 are SNHLY and FYNNEI. The V end was cut by 8 bases, the J end by 2 bases, with 18 bases between. CDR3 sequence reads: CASGRDRSRQETQYF. The DNA for the CDR3 is TGTGCCAGCGGGCGGGACAGAAGTCGGCAAGAGACCCAGTACTTC.

This clonotype was recorded many times. This chain connects TRBV5-5 to TRBJ1-2; D not certain. Per the germline V gene, CDR1 is SGHKS and CDR2 is YYEKEE (reference sequence). The CDR3 spans 11 residues. The V end was cut by 2 bases, the J end by 4 bases, with 3 bases between. CDR3 DNA sequence: TGTGCCAGCAGCTTTCTCTATGGCTACACCTTC. Protein: CASSFLYGYTF.

This clonotype has a handful of counts. The J gene is TRBJ2-3, the V gene TRBV19, with 10 bases aligning to TRBD2. This CDR3 contains 17 residues. V trimming: 6 bases; J trimming: 1 base; junction bases outside the gene matches: 10. Looked up from germline, CDR1 is LNHDA and CDR2 is SQIVND (reference sequence). CDR3 residues: CASSLLAGITGTDTQYF. The CDR3 DNA sequence: TGTGCCAGTAGCCTACTAGCGGGGATAACGGGCACAGATACGCAGTATTTT.

This chain uses TRBV12-3 or TRBV12-4 with TRBJ1-1; a weak D match, TRBD1 (6 bases). V lost 4 bases and J lost 5, with 14 bases in between. The CDR3 covers 14 residues. In DNA, the CDR3 is TGTGCCAGCAGTTACCGATCAGGGGAAACTGAAGCTTTCTTT. This sequence encodes CASSYRSGETEAFF.

The rearrangement links TRBV19 to TRBJ2-1; 9 bases align to TRBD2. The length of the CDR3 is 16 residues. The trim removed 4 bases at V and 2 bases at J, leaving 6 bases unmatched. Germline-derived CDR1 and CDR2 are LNHDA and SQIVND (reference sequence). CDR3 nucleotide sequence: TGTGCCAGTAGTAAGGAGACTAGCGGTGCCTACAATGAGCAGTTCTTC. Its protein product is CASSKETSGAYNEQFF.

This chain links TRBV7-3 with TRBJ2-7; tentatively, D is TRBD1 (5 bases). CDR3 size: 12 residues. Trimming stripped 5 bases from V and 5 bases from J, with 10 bases between. Looked up from germline, CDR1 is SGHTA and CDR2 is FQGTGA. CDR3 protein: CASSNPGNEQYF. CDR3 nucleotides: TGTGCCAGCAGCAACCCAGGGAACGAGCAGTACTTC.